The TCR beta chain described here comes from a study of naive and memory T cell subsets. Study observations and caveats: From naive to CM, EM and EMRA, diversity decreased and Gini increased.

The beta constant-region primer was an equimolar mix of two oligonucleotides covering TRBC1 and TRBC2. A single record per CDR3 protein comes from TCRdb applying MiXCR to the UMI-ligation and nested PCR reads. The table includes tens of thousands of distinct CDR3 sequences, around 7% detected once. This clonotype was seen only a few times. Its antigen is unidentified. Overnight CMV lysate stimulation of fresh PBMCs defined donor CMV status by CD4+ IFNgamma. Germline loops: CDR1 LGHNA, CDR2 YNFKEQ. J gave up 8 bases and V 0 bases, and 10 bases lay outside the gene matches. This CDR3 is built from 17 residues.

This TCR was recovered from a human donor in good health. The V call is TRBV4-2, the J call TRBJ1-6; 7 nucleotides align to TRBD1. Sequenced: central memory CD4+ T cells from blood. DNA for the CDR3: TGTGCCAGCAGCCAAGATCCTGGGGACAGTAAGGATTCACCCCTCCACTTT. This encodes CASSQDPGDSKDSPLHF.